These 3 T cell receptor beta chains originate from one sample sequenced in a study of OX40 agonist ivuxolimab in advanced cancers. The library was prepared using the immunoSEQ multiplex PCR assay. Here the immuneACCESS table is served through TCRdb, limited to in-frame sequences with V and J called. Missing clones are a known gap in these copies; in checked studies unresolved V genes cover under half, and the rest lacks a known reason. The table for this sample lists about 84,000 clones; around 85% of them were counted only once. The ten top clones hold roughly 0.22% of the sample. The sample consisted of CD4+ or CD8+ T cells sorted from blood, taken in a trial of the OX40 agonist ivuxolimab. The receptors stem from an adult with an advanced solid tumor such as melanoma, head and neck, liver or kidney cancer.

This chain uses TRBV5-5 with TRBJ2-5; TRBD1 aligns across 7 bases. The V segment lost 5 bases and the J segment 4 bases; nucleotides outside the gene matches: 11. In germline, CDR1 is SGHKS, CDR2 YYEKEE (reference sequence). The CDR3 extends over 15 amino acids. The CDR3 nucleotides are TGTGCCAGCAGTCGTGGGACAGCGGTAGGAGAGACCCAGTACTTC. Translated: CASSRGTAVGETQYF.

The chain has TRBV18 and TRBJ2-2; a possible D gene is TRBD2 (5 bases). V was pared by 3 bases and J by 3 bases, with 11 bases between. The CDR3 consists of 15 residues. CDR1 and CDR2 from the germline V gene are KGHSH and LQKENI. CDR3 DNA: TGTGCCAGCTCACCGGCGGGCTCTGACACCGGGGAGCTGTTTTTT. Amino acid sequence: CASSPAGSDTGELFF.

CDR3 loop: CASSLLRQADTQYF. DNA of the CDR3: TGTGCCAGCAGCCTACTGCGACAGGCAGATACGCAGTATTTT. The chain employs TRBV7-3 and TRBJ2-3; D is possibly TRBD1 (6 bases). The CDR3 runs to 14 residues. Germline loops: CDR1 SGHTA, CDR2 FQGTGA. Trimming shortened V by 5 bases and J by 4 bases, and 13 bases separated the two germline ends. Full variable domain (rest looked up from reference TRBV7-3 and TRBJ2-3): GAGVSQTPSNKVTEKGKYVELRCDPISGHTALYWYRQSLGQGPEFLIYFQGTGAADDSGLPNDRFFAVRPEGSVSTLKIQRTERGDSAVYLCASSLLRQADTQYFGPGTRLTVL.